This T cell receptor beta chain derives from a study of cytomegalovirus exposure and HLA in healthy donors (dated by TCRdb to 2017 to 2019). As for the study more broadly: An earlier analysis of approximately 640 of the donors reported roughly 300 Gb of sequence data and 117 million unique TCR beta sequences from about 200 million T cells. An early release that covered 640 HLA-typed donors contained approximately 290 gigabases of sequencing data and tens of millions of unique TCR sequences. Of the roughly 390 genotyped donors, roughly 80% fell in the genetic ancestry cluster associated with self-reported Caucasian donors. The aim of the study was to test whether cataloging public T cell receptors could identify signatures of past pathogen exposure. The study profiled the T cell repertoires of 550 to 700 subjects by immunosequencing and related them to cytomegalovirus serostatus. Along with the approximately 620-subject first cohort, a separate validation cohort of over a hundred different subjects was used. To predict cytomegalovirus infection status, the study brought together high-throughput TCR immunosequencing, statistical association of individual TCRs with disease status, and machine learning. A later analysis re-examined previously published TCR beta repertoires from 610 or so donors and added high-resolution HLA genotyping to investigate patterns of TCR occurrence. The later analysis used no new phenotypic data to find candidate immune exposures, relying instead on TCR beta sequences and their occurrence across donors. In an earlier analysis of several hundred of the donors, high-throughput TCR beta sequencing was used to judge whether each TCR beta V gene segment behaved as functional or pseudogenic. Donor age, sex, ethnicity and CMV serostatus were compiled alongside the repertoire data. A later genetic analysis used genome-wide SNP genotypes for about 65% of the 666 donors, treating that subset as a discovery cohort. All discovery cohort repertoires had been generated using a single sequencing platform. Both class I and class II loci were covered by HLA typing, at four-digit resolution. The number of donors typed differed by locus, with roughly 629-640 for A, B, C, DRB1 and DQB1, around 560 for DQA1, about 610 for DPA1, and roughly 450 for DPB1. Four or five DR-DQ haplotypes were handled as single units for association and clustering, since linkage in the cohort was strong. Among roughly 400 genotyped donors of the cohort, an average of approximately 240,000 unique TCR beta nucleotide sequences were sequenced per donor, roughly 18% of them non-productive.

Points on this clone: Its cognate antigen has yet to be identified. Nothing much larger sits one base from this clone, and base qualities are not available.

V and J lose 2 bases and 7 bases, and a span of 14 bases separates them. CDR1 and CDR2 were assigned from the germline V gene (reference sequence) as SEHNR and FQNEAQ. From the cysteine through the phenylalanine, the CDR3 covers 14 amino acids. Solely the CDR3 DNA is kept, with 42 bases framed from the first base. The library was made by the immunoSEQ multiplex PCR assay. For the multiplex PCR, a mixture combining 60 forward primers for TCR Vbeta segments and 13 reverse primers for TCR Jbeta segments was used. Amplification of the CDR3 region of rearranged TCR beta genes was performed with a multiplex PCR assay on genomic DNA. On the Illumina HiSeq System, the amplified TCR beta libraries were sequenced as 87-base-pair reads. Per the original workflow: Across the 670 or so repertoires, a later analysis counted 75 million to 90 million unique TCR beta chains, approximately 10 million of which were shared by at least two donors. Raw reads were error-corrected and collapsed into unique sequences by a nearest-neighbor algorithm in which closely related sequences were merged to remove PCR and sequencing errors. CDR3 sequences were aligned to IMGT reference sequences to assign V, D and J gene segments. Each retained sequence needed at least a six-nucleotide match to both a V gene segment and a J gene segment. A rearrangement was called productive if the CDR3 had no stop codons and remained in frame with V and J, and every other rearrangement was called non-productive. Following IMGT convention, CDR3 was defined as the stretch from the second conserved V-encoded cysteine to the conserved J-encoded phenylalanine. The earlier analysis of more than 450 of the donors excluded sequences that lacked an unambiguous match to a single V gene segment. In an earlier analysis of more than 500 of the donors, a V segment was called functional when productive rearrangements were above 56.7%, and segregating when the standard deviation between donors exceeded 5%. A statistical classification framework was developed to diagnose cytomegalovirus status using the catalog of TCR beta chain sequences. In a later analysis, TCR nucleotide sequences were compared against IMGT/GENE-DB human TR gene sequences so that V and J genes could be assigned. The TCRdist pipeline was used in a later analysis to assign CDR3 sequences and most-parsimonious VDJ recombination scenarios. In a later analysis, each TCR beta chain was defined by its CDR3 amino acid sequence together with its V-gene family, and reads lacking a unique V-gene family were excluded. To address suspected cross-contamination and a sequencing artifact, a later analysis removed around 600 highly shared, low-generation-probability nucleotide sequences. For each public chain, a later analysis derived a clonal expansion index from normalized ranks of inferred template counts within each repertoire. Generation probabilities in a later analysis came from a VDJ recombination model fitted to out-of-frame rearrangements, and those results were checked against IGoR. Hypergeometric tests were used in a later analysis to score TCR-TCR, TCR-HLA and TCR-CMV co-occurrence, with a repertoire-size bias correction applied to the TCR pairs. A later analysis estimated false discovery rates by permuting HLA or CMV assignments 20 times. In a later analysis, co-occurring TCRs were grouped using DBSCAN, and TCRdist sequence similarity was added for clustering within HLA-allele-positive subsets. Repertoires with fewer than 30,000 or more than 120,000 public chains, plus five repertoires with anomalous nucleotide sharing, were excluded from co-occurrence clustering. Here the immuneACCESS table is served through TCRdb, limited to in-frame sequences with V and J called. Missing clones are a known gap in these copies; in checked studies unresolved V genes cover under half, and the rest lacks a known reason. V and J calls and clone size come straight from that table; D and trimming were deduced from the DNA. The sample has approximately 150,000 clones on record, over 65% of them singletons. The ten largest clonotypes hold around 2.6% of the sample.

In total, 666 healthy bone marrow donors made up the cohort. All cohort members were sampled while nominally healthy, although unrecorded immune exposures were likely present. The donor was CMV seronegative and was included in the group of a few hundred seronegative cohort members. Each donor provided a peripheral blood sample, and peripheral blood mononuclear cells were used for TCR beta sequencing. Genomic DNA extraction from the blood cell samples was performed with the Qiagen DNeasy Blood Extraction Kit. Overall results and qualifications from the work: The cohort was sequenced for TCR beta chains only, and without alpha or paired-chain data the features that could be detected were limited. The study listed 150 to 200 TCR beta chains as associated with cytomegalovirus. A cluster of highly shared sequence variants was judged likely to be a technical artifact of the sequencing pipeline. A further reported finding was that TCR beta sequences accurately predicted the HLA-A and HLA-B alleles for most subjects in the first cohort. Sequencing depth was assumed to be roughly uniform across donors in the presence/absence analyses, though that assumption may not hold. While some public TCRs were present in many individuals, most TCR sequences turned up only very rarely across donors. Broadly in line with IMGT annotations, most TCR beta V segments showed up in productive rearrangements about 87% or about 30% of the time in an earlier analysis of several hundred of the donors. Three of the identified cytomegalovirus-associated TCR beta chains were confirmed in vitro to be specific for cytomegalovirus antigens. Seventeen rarely observed V segments, including chromosome 9 orphons, were excluded from the earlier analysis of approximately 500 of the donors because counts were too low. Assigning TCR associations to individual alleles was difficult when HLA alleles, especially DR and DQ, strongly co-occurred. Linkage disequilibrium might explain the correlated functional status among segregating V segments, but an unknown experimental factor could not be excluded. According to a later genetic analysis, donors in an Asian-associated ancestry cluster had fewer N-insertions in productive TCRs than the approximately 670-donor mean. CMV serostatus was the only immune exposure information available for the cohort. According to a later analysis, TCR association rates differed among HLA loci, with DRB1 alleles showing the most associated TCRs and HLA-C alleles showing the fewest. In a later analysis, several top co-occurrence clusters were reported to appear linked to parvovirus B19, influenza, CMV and Epstein-Barr virus. It was suggested by the authors that the approach could potentially be generalized to other disease states and immunological phenotypes. In both the original and validation cohorts, the classifier was reported to diagnose cytomegalovirus status with high specificity and sensitivity. In a later analysis, some 18,000 TCR beta sequences were associated with specific HLA alleles at a false discovery rate of 0.05. A later genetic analysis associated a missense DCLRE1C variant with V-gene and J-gene trimming of TCR beta chains, and an independent cohort replicated the association. According to a later analysis, most CMV-associated TCR beta chains appeared to be HLA-restricted, and the HLA associations seemed to be driven largely by CMV exposure. Because HLA typing was missing for some donors at each locus, association tests included only the typed subset. Compared with equally common non-associated chains, HLA-associated TCR beta chains in a later analysis were more clonally expanded and had lower generation probabilities. The 87-base-pair reads could not distinguish some IMGT-functional V segments, including TRBV6-2 and TRBV6-3, so those segments were excluded.

What was sequenced was PBMCs. This TCR was sampled from a male donor in good health and CMV-seronegative. The chain is encoded by TRBV7-9 joined to TRBJ2-5; the D region possibly corresponds to TRBD2 (5 bases align). The CDR3 amino acid sequence is: CASSLFGNEGTQYF. The nucleotide sequence reads as follows: TGTGCCAGCAGCTTATTCGGGAATGAGGGGACCCAGTACTTC. When the CDR3 is completed using the reference TRBV7-9 and TRBJ2-5 genes on either side, the full variable domain is DTGVSQNPRHKITKRGQNVTFRCDPISEHNRLYWYRQTLGQGPEFLTYFQNEAQLEKSRLLSDRFSAERPKGSFSTLEIQRTEQGDSAMYLCASSLFGNEGTQYFGPGTRLLVL.